The 9 T cell receptor beta chains given below trace back to one sample, sequenced in a study of cytomegalovirus exposure and HLA in healthy donors listed by TCRdb under 2017. The library was built by means of the immunoSEQ multiplex PCR assay. A mixture of 60 forward primers for TCR Vbeta segments and 13 reverse primers for TCR Jbeta segments was used in the multiplex PCR. This immuneACCESS table, as held by TCRdb, lists in-frame sequences with V and J called but not all clones. Of the missing ones, under half trace to an unresolved V gene in checked studies; the others have no known cause. The sample table records about 110,000 clones; approximately 80% of these occur just once. Less than 6% of the sample comes from the top ten. The material sequenced was PBMCs. Every receptor here comes from a woman under 40 in good health and CMV-seropositive.

The chain joins TRBV19 to TRBJ1-5; the match to TRBD1 covers 10 bases. Trimming removed 1 base from V and 9 bases from J; junction bases left unmatched: 9. The CDR3 has 16 amino acids. Germline values: CDR1 LNHDA, CDR2 SQIVND (reference sequence). This CDR3 is CASSIATGGPLWPQHF. As DNA, the CDR3 is TGTGCCAGTAGTATAGCGACAGGGGGCCCCCTATGGCCCCAGCATTTT. The full variable domain, completed using reference TRBV19 and TRBJ1-5, is DGGITQSPKYLFRKEGQNVTLSCEQNLNHDAMYWYRQDPGQGLRLIYYSQIVNDFQKGDIAEGYSVSREKKESFPLTVTSAQKNPTAFYLCASSIATGGPLWPQHFGDGTRLSIL.

The CDR3 region has the DNA TGTGCCAGCAGCCCTCAGGAGACCCAGTACTTC. Its protein product is CASSPQETQYF. The chain couples TRBV7-9 to TRBJ2-5; D ambiguous. Between the trimmed V and J ends, which lost 5 bases and 5 bases, there was a span of 6 bases. From germline, CDR1 is SEHNR and CDR2 FQNEAQ (reference sequence). This CDR3 contains 11 residues.

The gene calls are TRBV7-2 and TRBJ1-3; D perhaps matches TRBD1 (6 bases). V dropped 2 bases and J dropped 5 bases, with 10 bases sitting between them. Germline CDR1 is SGHTA and CDR2 is FQGNSA. The CDR3 spans 14 residues. In nucleotides, the CDR3 is TGTGCCAGCAGCTTAAACCAGGGGCGAAACACCATATATTTT. Translation gives CASSLNQGRNTIYF.

The V call is TRBV2, the J call TRBJ1-3; D is perhaps TRBD1 (6 bases). Germline V gene lookup returns CDR1 SNHLY and CDR2 FYNNEI. V lost 8 bases to trimming and J lost 1 base, with 12 bases between them. The CDR3 loop spans 14 amino acids. CDR3 sequence: CASVGGASGNTIYF. CDR3 nucleotide sequence: TGTGCCAGCGTTGGGGGGGCGTCTGGAAACACCATATATTTT.

The rearrangement joins TRBV25-1 to TRBJ2-2, with D uncertain. The CDR3 spans 13 residues. Germline V gene sequence: CDR1 MGHDK, CDR2 SYGVNS. V was shortened by 4 bases and J by 5 bases, with 8 bases between the two germline ends. The CDR3 DNA reads as TGTGCCAGCAGTGGCTACGGTACCGGGGAGCTGTTTTTT. Translating gives CASSGYGTGELFF.

This clone was counted only a few times. The V and J genes are TRBV6-1 and TRBJ2-5; the match to TRBD2 covers 11 bases. V shed 4 bases, J shed 3 bases, and the junction held 7 bases outside the gene matches. CDR3 length equals 16 residues. Germline CDR1 and CDR2: MNHNS and SASEGT. CDR3 loop: CASSVLAGVGEETQYF. The CDR3 DNA sequence: TGTGCCAGCAGTGTACTAGCGGGAGTTGGGGAAGAGACCCAGTACTTC.

Comment on this clone: A junction boundary mismatches the germline segment, possibly from a read error. The chain has TRBV2 and TRBJ1-2, with 7 bases matching TRBD1. Germline CDR1 reads SNHLY; CDR2 reads FYNNEI. The CDR3 extends over 13 amino acids. The CDR3 DNA sequence: TGTGCCAGCGGTGAACAGGGGAACTATGGCTACACCTTC. Amino acids: CASGEQGNYGYTF.

V usage is TRBV11-2 and J usage is TRBJ2-1, with 9 positions matching TRBD2. The germline V gene has CDR1 SGHAT and CDR2 FQNNGV. This CDR3 region has 15 residues. Germline trimming cut 4 bases from V and 8 bases from J; bases unmatched to any gene: 9. The CDR3 spells CASSSIAGARHEQFF. DNA of the CDR3: TGTGCCAGCAGCTCAATAGCGGGGGCCCGACATGAGCAGTTCTTC.

This chain joins TRBV7-8 and TRBJ1-3; the D is unclear. The ends were cut back, 3 bases at V and 2 bases at J, with 8 bases in the middle. CDR3 size: 14 residues. CDR1 is SGHVS, CDR2 FQNEAQ, per germline. The CDR3 DNA reads TGTGCCAGCAGCTTCTCTGGCCCTGGAAACACCATATATTTT. Encoded protein: CASSFSGPGNTIYF.